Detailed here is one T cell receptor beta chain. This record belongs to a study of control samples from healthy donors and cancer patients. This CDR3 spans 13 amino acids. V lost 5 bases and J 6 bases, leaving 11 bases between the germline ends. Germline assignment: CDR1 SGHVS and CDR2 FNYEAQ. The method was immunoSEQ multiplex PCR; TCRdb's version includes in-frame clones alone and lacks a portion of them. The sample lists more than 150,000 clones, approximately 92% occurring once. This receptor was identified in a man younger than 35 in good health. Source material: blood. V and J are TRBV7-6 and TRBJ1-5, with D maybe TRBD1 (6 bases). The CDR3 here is CASSPGVGQPQHF. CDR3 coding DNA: TGTGCCAGCAGCCCAGGGGTTGGTCAGCCCCAGCATTTT.